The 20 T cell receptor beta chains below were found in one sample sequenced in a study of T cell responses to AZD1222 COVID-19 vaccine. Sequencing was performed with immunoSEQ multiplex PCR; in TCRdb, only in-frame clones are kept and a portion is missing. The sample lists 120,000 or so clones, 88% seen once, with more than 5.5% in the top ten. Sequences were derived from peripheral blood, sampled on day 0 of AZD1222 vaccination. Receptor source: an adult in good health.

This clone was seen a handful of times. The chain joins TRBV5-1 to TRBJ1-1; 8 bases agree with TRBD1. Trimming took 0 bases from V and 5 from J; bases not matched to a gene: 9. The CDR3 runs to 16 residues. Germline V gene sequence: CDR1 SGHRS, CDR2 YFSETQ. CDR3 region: CASSLGAGGMRTEAFF. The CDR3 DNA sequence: TGCGCCAGCAGCTTGGGGGCAGGGGGCATGAGGACTGAAGCTTTCTTT.

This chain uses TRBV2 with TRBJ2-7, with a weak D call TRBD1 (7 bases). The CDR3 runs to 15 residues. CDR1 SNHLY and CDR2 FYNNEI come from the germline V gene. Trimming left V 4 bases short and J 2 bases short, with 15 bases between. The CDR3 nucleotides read TGTGCCAGCAGTGGGGGGCAGGGGGGAACCTACGAGCAGTACTTC. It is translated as CASSGGQGGTYEQYF.

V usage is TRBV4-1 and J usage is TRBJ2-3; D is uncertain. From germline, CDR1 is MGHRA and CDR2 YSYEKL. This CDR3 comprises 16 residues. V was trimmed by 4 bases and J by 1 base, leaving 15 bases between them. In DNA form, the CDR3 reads TGCGCCAGCAGCCTCCATGGAAGCTACGGCACAGATACGCAGTATTTT. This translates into CASSLHGSYGTDTQYF.

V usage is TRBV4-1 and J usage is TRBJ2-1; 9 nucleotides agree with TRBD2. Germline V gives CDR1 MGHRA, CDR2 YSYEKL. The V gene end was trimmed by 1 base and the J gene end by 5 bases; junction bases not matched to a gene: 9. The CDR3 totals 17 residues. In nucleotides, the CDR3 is TGCGCCAGCAGCCAAGCCCCAGCGGGGGGACTGGACAATGAGCAGTTCTTC. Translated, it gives CASSQAPAGGLDNEQFF.

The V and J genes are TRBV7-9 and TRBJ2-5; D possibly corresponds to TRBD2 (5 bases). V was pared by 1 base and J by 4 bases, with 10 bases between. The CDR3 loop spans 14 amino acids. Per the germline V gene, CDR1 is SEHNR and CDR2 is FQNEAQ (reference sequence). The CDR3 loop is CASSLEVGVETQYF. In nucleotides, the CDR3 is TGTGCCAGCAGCTTAGAGGTGGGAGTAGAGACCCAGTACTTC. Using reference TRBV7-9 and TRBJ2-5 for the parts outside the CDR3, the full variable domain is DTGVSQNPRHKITKRGQNVTFRCDPISEHNRLYWYRQTLGQGPEFLTYFQNEAQLEKSRLLSDRFSAERPKGSFSTLEIQRTEQGDSAMYLCASSLEVGVETQYFGPGTRLLVL.

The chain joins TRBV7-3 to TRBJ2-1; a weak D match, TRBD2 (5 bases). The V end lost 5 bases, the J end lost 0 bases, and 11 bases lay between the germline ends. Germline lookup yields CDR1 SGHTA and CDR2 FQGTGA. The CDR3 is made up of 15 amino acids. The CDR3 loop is CASSPTISSYNEQFF. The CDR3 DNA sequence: TGTGCCAGCAGCCCGACTATCTCCTCCTACAATGAGCAGTTCTTC.

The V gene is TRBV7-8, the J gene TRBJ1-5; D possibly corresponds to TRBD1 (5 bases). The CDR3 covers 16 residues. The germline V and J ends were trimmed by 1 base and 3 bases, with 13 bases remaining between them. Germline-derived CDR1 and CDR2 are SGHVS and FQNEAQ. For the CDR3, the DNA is TGTGCCAGCAGCTTAGTCGGAGGGGCTCACAATCAGCCCCAGCATTTT. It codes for CASSLVGGAHNQPQHF. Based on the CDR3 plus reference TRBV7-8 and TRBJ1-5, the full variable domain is GAGVSQSPRYKVAKRGQDVALRCDPISGHVSLFWYQQALGQGPEFLTYFQNEAQLDKSGLPSDRFFAERPEGSVSTLKIQRTQQEDSAVYLCASSLVGGAHNQPQHFGDGTRLSIL.

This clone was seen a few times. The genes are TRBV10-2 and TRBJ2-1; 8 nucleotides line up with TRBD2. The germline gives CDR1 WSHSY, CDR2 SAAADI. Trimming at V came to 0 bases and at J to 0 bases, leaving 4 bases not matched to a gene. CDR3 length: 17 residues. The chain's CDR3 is CASSESTSVPSYNEQFF. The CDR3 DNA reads TGCGCCAGCAGTGAGTCGACTAGCGTACCCTCCTACAATGAGCAGTTCTTC.

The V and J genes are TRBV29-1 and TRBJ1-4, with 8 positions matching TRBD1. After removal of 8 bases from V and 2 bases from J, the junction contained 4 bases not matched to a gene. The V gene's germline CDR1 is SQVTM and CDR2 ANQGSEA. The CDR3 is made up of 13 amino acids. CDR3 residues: CSTQGATNEKLFF. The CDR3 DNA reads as TGCAGCACTCAGGGGGCGACTAATGAAAAACTGTTTTTT.

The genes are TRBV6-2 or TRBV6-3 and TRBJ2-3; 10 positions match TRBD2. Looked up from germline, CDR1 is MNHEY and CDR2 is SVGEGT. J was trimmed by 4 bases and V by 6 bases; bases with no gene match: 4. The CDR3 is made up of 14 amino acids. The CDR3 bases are TGTGCCAGCAGCCAGCGGGGGGGGGCAGATACGCAGTATTTT. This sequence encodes CASSQRGGADTQYF.

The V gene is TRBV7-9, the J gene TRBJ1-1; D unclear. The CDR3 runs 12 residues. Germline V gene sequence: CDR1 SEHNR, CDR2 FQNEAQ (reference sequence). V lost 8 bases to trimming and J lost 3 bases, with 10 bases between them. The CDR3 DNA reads TGTGCCAGCCAACCCACGGACACTGAAGCTTTCTTT. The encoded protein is CASQPTDTEAFF.

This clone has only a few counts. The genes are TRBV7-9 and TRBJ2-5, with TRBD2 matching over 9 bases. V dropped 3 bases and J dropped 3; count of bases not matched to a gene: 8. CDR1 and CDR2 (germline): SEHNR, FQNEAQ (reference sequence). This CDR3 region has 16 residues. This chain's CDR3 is CASSLLTRLAEETQYF. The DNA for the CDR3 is TGTGCCAGCAGCTTGCTAACTAGACTAGCGGAAGAGACCCAGTACTTC.

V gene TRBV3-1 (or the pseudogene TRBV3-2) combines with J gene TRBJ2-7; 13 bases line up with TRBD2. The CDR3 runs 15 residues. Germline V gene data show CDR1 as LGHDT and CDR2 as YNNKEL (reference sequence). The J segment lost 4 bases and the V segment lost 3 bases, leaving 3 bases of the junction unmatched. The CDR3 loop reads CASSQGTSGIYEQYF. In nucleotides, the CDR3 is TGTGCCAGCAGCCAGGGGACTAGCGGGATATACGAGCAGTACTTC.

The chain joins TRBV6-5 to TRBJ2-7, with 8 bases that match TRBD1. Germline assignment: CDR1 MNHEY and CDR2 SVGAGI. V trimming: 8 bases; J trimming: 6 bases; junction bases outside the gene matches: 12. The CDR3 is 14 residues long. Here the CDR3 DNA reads TGTGCCAGCCGACTGGGGACAGGCGTAGGCGAGCAGTACTTC. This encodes CASRLGTGVGEQYF.

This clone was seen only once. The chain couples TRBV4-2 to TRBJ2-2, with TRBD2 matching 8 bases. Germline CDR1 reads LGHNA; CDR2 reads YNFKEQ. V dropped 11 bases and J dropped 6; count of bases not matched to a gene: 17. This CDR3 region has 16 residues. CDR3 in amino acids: CAPRQARGGLAGELFF. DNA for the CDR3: TGTGCCCCCCGCCAAGCCCGGGGGGGGTTGGCCGGGGAGCTGTTTTTT.

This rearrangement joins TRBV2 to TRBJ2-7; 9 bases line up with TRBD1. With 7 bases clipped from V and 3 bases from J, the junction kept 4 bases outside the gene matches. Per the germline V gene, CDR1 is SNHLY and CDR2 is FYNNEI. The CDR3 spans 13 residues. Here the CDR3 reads CASTRDRDYEQYF. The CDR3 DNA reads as TGTGCCAGCACAAGGGACAGGGACTACGAGCAGTACTTC.

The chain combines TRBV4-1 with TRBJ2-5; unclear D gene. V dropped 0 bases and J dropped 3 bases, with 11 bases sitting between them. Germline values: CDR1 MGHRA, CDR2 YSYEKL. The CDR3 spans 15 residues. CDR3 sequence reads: CASSQDGRPEETQYF. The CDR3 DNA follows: TGCGCCAGCAGCCAAGATGGCAGACCTGAAGAGACCCAGTACTTC.

CDR3 sequence (DNA): TGTGCCAGCAGTTACTCGGCGGGAGGGCCCCACGAGCAGTACTTC. Its protein is CASSYSAGGPHEQYF. V is TRBV6-5 and J is TRBJ2-7; 9 bases are a match to TRBD2. The CDR3 is 15 amino acids. Trimming took 0 bases from V and 5 from J; bases not matched to a gene: 5. CDR1 MNHEY and CDR2 SVGAGI come from the germline V gene.

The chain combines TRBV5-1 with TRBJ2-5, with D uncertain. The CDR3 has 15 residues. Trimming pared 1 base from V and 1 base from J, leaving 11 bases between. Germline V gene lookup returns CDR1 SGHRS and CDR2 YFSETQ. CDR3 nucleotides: TGCGCCAGCAGCTTGACGAAGGACGGCCAAGAGACCCAGTACTTC. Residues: CASSLTKDGQETQYF.

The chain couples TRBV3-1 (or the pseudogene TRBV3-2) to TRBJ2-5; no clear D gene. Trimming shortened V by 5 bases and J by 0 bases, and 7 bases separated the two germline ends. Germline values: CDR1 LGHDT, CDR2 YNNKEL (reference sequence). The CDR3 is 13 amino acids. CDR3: CASSWTDQETQYF. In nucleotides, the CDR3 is TGTGCCAGCAGCTGGACCGACCAAGAGACCCAGTACTTC.